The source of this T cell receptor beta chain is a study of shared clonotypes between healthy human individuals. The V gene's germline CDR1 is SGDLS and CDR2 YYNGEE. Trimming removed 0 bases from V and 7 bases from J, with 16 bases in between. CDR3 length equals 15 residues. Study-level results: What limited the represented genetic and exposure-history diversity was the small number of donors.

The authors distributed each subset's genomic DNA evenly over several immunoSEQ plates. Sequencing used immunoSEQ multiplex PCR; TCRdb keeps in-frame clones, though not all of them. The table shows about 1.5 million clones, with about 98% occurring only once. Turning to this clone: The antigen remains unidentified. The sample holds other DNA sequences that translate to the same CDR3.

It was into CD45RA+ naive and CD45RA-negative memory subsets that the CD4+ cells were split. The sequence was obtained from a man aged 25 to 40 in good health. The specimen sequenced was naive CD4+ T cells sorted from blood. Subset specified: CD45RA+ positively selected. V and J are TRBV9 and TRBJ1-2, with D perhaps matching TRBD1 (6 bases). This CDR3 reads CASSVDRGLLGGYTF. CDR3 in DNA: TGTGCCAGCAGCGTAGATCGGGGGCTGCTAGGTGGCTACACCTTC.